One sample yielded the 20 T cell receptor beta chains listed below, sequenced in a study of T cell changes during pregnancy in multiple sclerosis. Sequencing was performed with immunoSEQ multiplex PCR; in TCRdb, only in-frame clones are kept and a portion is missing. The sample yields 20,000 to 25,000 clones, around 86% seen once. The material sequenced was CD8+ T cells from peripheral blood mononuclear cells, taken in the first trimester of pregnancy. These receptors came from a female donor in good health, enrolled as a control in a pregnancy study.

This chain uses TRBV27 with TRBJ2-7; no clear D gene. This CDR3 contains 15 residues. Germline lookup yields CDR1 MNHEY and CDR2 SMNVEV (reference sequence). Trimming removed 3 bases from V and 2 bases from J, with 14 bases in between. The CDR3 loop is CASSFTPEVPYEQYF. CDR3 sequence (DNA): TGTGCCAGCAGTTTCACCCCAGAAGTCCCCTACGAGCAGTACTTC.

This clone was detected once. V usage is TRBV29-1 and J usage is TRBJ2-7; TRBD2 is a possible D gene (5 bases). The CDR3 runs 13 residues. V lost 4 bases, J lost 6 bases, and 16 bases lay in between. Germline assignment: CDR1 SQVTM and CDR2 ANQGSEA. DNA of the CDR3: TGCAGCGTTGCATACGGGAATTACGGCGAGCAGTACTTC. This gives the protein CSVAYGNYGEQYF.

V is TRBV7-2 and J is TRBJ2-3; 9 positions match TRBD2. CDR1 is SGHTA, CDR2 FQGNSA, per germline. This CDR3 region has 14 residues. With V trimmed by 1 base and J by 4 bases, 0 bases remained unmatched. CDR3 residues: CASSLGGGADTQYF. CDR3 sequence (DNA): TGTGCCAGCAGCTTAGGCGGGGGGGCAGATACGCAGTATTTT.

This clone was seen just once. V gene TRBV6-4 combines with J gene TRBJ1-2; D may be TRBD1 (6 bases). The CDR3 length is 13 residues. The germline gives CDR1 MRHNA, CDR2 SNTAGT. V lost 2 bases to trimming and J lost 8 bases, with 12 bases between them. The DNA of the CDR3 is TGTGCCAGCAGTGACGGGGGGGCGCGGGGCTACACCTTC. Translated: CASSDGGARGYTF.

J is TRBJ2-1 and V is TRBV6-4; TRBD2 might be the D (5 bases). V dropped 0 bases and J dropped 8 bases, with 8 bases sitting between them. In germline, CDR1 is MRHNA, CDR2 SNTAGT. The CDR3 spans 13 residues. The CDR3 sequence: CASSDSPEDEQFF. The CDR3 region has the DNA TGTGCCAGCAGTGACTCCCCGGAGGATGAGCAGTTCTTC.

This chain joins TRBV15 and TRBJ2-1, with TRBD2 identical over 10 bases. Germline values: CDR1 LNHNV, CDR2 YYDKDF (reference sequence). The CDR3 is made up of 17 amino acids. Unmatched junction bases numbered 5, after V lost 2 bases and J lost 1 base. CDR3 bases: TGTGCCACCAGCAGACTAGCGGGAGCCATTTCCTACAATGAGCAGTTCTTC. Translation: CATSRLAGAISYNEQFF. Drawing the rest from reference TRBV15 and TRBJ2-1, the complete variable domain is DAMVIQNPRYQVTQFGKPVTLSCSQTLNHNVMYWYQQKSSQAPKLLFHYYDKDFNNEADTPDNFQSRRPNTSFCFLDIRSPGLGDTAMYLCATSRLAGAISYNEQFFGPGTRLTVL.

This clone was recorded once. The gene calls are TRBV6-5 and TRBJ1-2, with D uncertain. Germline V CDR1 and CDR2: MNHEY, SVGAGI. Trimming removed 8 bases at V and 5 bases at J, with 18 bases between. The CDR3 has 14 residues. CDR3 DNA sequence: TGTGCCAGCGGCCCCGCGGGGAGCATATATGGCTACACCTTC. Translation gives CASGPAGSIYGYTF.

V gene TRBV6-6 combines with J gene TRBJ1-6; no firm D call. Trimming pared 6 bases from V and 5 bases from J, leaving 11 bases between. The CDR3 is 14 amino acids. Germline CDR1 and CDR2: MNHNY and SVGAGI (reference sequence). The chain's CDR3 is CASRSREDNSPLHF. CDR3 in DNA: TGTGCCAGCAGATCAAGGGAGGATAATTCACCCCTCCACTTT.

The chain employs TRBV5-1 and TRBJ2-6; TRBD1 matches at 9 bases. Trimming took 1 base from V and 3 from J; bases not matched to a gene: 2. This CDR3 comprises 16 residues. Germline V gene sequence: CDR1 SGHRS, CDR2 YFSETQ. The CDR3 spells CASSLTGGFGANVLTF. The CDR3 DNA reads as TGCGCCAGCAGCTTGACAGGGGGCTTTGGGGCCAACGTCCTGACTTTC.

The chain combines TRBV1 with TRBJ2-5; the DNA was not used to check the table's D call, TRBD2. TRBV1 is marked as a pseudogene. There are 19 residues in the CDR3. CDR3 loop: CTSSHDWGLAGTYQETQYF. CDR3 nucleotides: TGCACCAGCAGCCATGATTGGGGACTAGCGGGTACCTACCAAGAGACCCAGTACTTC.

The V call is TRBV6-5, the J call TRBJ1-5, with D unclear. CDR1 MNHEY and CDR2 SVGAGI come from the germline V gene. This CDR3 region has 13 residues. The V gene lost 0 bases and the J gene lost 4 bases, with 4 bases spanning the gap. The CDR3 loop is CASSYSENQPQHF. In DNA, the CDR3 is TGTGCCAGCAGTTACTCGGAGAATCAGCCCCAGCATTTT.

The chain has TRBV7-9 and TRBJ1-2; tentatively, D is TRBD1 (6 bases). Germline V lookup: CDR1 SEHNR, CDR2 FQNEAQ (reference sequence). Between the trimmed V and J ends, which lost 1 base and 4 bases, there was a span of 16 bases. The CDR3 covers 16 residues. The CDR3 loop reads CASSLDAGVNVYGYTF. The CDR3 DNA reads TGTGCCAGCAGCTTAGATGCAGGGGTGAATGTCTATGGCTACACCTTC.

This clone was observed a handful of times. CDR3 DNA sequence: TGTGCCTGGAGTGTACTAATGAACACTGAAGCTTTCTTT. Translated: CAWSVLMNTEAFF. This chain connects TRBV30 to TRBJ1-1; D not certain. CDR1 GTSNPN and CDR2 SVGIG come from the germline V gene (reference sequence). The CDR3 extends over 13 amino acids. V gave up 0 bases and J gave up 0 bases, with 5 bases separating them.

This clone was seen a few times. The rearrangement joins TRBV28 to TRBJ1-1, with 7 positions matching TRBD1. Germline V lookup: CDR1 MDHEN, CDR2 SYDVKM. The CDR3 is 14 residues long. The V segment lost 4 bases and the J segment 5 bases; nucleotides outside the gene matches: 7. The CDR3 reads CASSYRGRATEAFF. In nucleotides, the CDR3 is TGTGCCAGCAGTTACAGGGGCCGAGCTACTGAAGCTTTCTTT.

Written as DNA, the CDR3 is TGTGCCAGCAGCGCCGGGACTCCCAGGAATGAGCAGTTCTTC. Translation gives CASSAGTPRNEQFF. This chain connects TRBV9 to TRBJ2-1, with D tentatively TRBD2 (6 bases). V lost 3 bases and J 7 bases, leaving 14 bases between the germline ends. Germline loops: CDR1 SGDLS, CDR2 YYNGEE. There are 14 residues in the CDR3.

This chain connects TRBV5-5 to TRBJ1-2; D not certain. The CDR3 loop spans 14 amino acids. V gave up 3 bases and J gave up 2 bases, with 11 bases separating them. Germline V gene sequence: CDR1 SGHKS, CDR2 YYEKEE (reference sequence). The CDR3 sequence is CASSSGLGNYGYTF. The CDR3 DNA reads TGTGCCAGCAGCTCAGGACTGGGGAACTATGGCTACACCTTC.

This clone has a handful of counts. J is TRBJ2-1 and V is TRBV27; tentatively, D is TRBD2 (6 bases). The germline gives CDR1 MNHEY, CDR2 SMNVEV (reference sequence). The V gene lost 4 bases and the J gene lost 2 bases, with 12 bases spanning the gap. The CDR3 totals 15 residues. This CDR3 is CASSWGVGTYNEQFF. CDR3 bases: TGTGCCAGCAGTTGGGGGGTGGGAACCTACAATGAGCAGTTCTTC.

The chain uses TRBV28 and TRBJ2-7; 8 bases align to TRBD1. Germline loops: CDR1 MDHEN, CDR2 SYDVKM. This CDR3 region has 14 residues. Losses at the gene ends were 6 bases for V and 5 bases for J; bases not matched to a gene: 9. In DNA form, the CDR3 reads TGTGCCAGCAGCCGGGACAGGTATCCCCACGAGCAGTACTTC. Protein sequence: CASSRDRYPHEQYF.

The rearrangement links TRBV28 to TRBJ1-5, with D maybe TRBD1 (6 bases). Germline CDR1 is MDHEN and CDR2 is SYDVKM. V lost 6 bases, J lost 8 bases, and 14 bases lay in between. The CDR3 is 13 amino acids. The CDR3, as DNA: TGTGCCAGCAGGCCCCGGGGGGCTGAGCCCCAGCATTTT. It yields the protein CASRPRGAEPQHF.

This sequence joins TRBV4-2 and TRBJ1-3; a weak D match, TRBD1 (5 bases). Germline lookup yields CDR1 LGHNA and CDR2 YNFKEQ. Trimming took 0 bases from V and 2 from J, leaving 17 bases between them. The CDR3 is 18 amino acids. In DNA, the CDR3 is TGTGCCAGCAGCCAAGAAGATTGGGGCGGGGCAACTGGAAACACCATATATTTT. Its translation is CASSQEDWGGATGNTIYF.